Each of the 26 T cell receptor beta chains below was sequenced from the same sample in a study of shared clonotypes between healthy human individuals. Sequencing was performed with immunoSEQ multiplex PCR; in TCRdb, only in-frame clones are kept and a portion is missing. In the table there are about 1.5 million clones, 95% to 99% of which are singletons. Sequenced input: naive CD4+ T cells sorted from blood. Subset in this sample: CD45RA+ positively selected. The receptors originated from a man aged 30 to 45 in good health.

The CDR3 protein is CASRTGTVPYGYTF. DNA of the CDR3: TGTGCCAGCAGAACAGGGACGGTCCCATATGGCTACACCTTC. This chain joins TRBV28 and TRBJ1-2, with D perhaps matching TRBD1 (6 bases). CDR3 length equals 14 residues. The V gene's germline CDR1 is MDHEN and CDR2 SYDVKM. Deletions cut 6 bases from V and 5 bases from J, with 16 bases between.

V gene TRBV19 combines with J gene TRBJ2-2; D is uncertain. This CDR3 has 13 residues. Trimming took 1 base from V and 7 from J, leaving 7 bases between them. The germline V gene has CDR1 LNHDA and CDR2 SQIVND (reference sequence). The chain's CDR3 is CASSIGPGGELFF. CDR3 nucleotides: TGTGCCAGTAGTATAGGGCCGGGCGGGGAGCTGTTTTTT.

The genes are TRBV5-1 and TRBJ2-7; TRBD1 aligns across 7 bases. This CDR3 spans 14 amino acids. The trim removed 4 bases at V and 2 bases at J, leaving 6 bases unmatched. Per germline, CDR1 SGHRS and CDR2 YFSETQ. The CDR3 reads CASSEDRLTYEQYF. The CDR3 DNA reads as TGCGCCAGCAGCGAGGACAGGTTAACCTACGAGCAGTACTTC.

This chain uses TRBV29-1 with TRBJ2-3; D remains unclear. The CDR3 sequence is 11 residues long. V was clipped by 7 bases and J by 2 bases, with 7 bases between them. CDR1 SQVTM and CDR2 ANQGSEA come from the germline V gene. CDR3: CSATLTDTQYF. Written as DNA, the CDR3 is TGCAGCGCCACCCTCACAGATACGCAGTATTTT.

V and J are TRBV18 and TRBJ2-1; D gene ambiguous. Germline loops: CDR1 KGHSH, CDR2 LQKENI. Between the trimmed V and J ends, which lost 1 base and 8 bases, there was a span of 6 bases. CDR3 size: 12 residues. CDR3 amino acids: CASSPLNYEQFF. The CDR3 DNA sequence: TGTGCCAGCTCACCACTTAACTATGAGCAGTTCTTC.

The chain joins TRBV7-2 to TRBJ2-1; D unresolved. The CDR3 has 17 amino acids. The V end lost 0 bases, the J end lost 6 bases, and 18 bases lay between the germline ends. The V gene's germline CDR1 is SGHTA and CDR2 FQGNSA. CDR3 region: CASSLASEARLGNEQFF. The DNA of the CDR3 is TGTGCCAGCAGCTTAGCTTCAGAGGCACGTTTAGGCAATGAGCAGTTCTTC.

The rearrangement uses TRBV2 and TRBJ2-1, with TRBD2 matching 11 bases. Germline trimming cut 6 bases from V and 7 bases from J; bases unmatched to any gene: 8. This CDR3 spans 15 amino acids. Looked up from germline, CDR1 is SNHLY and CDR2 is FYNNEI. The CDR3 spells CASSQTSGIINEQFF. The DNA for the CDR3 is TGTGCCAGCAGCCAGACTAGCGGGATAATTAATGAGCAGTTCTTC.

The chain is built from TRBV7-2 and TRBJ1-2; a weak D match, TRBD1 (5 bases). Trimming took off 2 bases at V and 6 bases at J, with 22 bases between the two ends. Germline assignment: CDR1 SGHTA and CDR2 FQGNSA. This CDR3 has 17 amino acids. DNA of the CDR3: TGTGCCAGCAGCTTAAGGGTCGCCCGTCCTGGGGCGGATGGCTACACCTTC. Its protein product is CASSLRVARPGADGYTF.

The chain employs TRBV30 and TRBJ2-5, with D possibly matching TRBD1 (6 bases). Trimming removed 0 bases from V and 5 bases from J, with 10 bases in between. This CDR3 contains 13 residues. CDR1 is GTSNPN, CDR2 SVGIG, per germline (reference sequence). CDR3 DNA: TGTGCCTGGAGTGTCAGGGGCGCGGAGACCCAGTACTTC. Amino acids: CAWSVRGAETQYF.

The V call is TRBV7-9, the J call TRBJ2-7, with 8 bases matching TRBD1. Germline CDR1 SEHNR, CDR2 FQNEAQ (reference sequence). The CDR3 spans 15 residues. After removal of 4 bases from V and 2 bases from J, the junction contained 7 bases not matched to a gene. CDR3 in DNA: TGTGCCAGCAGCTACCGTCAGGGGGCCGCCTACGAGCAGTACTTC. Translated: CASSYRQGAAYEQYF.

The genes are TRBV5-1 and TRBJ2-1, with 9 bases identical to TRBD1. Germline CDR1 and CDR2: SGHRS and YFSETQ. The CDR3 has 15 amino acids. V trimming: 4 bases; J trimming: 6 bases; junction bases outside the gene matches: 8. The CDR3 DNA reads TGCGCCAGCAGCCTCCGGGACAGGGTATTCAATGAGCAGTTCTTC. The encoded protein is CASSLRDRVFNEQFF.

V is TRBV20-1 and J is TRBJ1-2; D is ambiguous. This CDR3 has 11 residues. V dropped 0 bases and J dropped 5 bases, with 4 bases sitting between them. Germline lookup yields CDR1 DFQATT and CDR2 SNEGSKA (reference sequence). CDR3 nucleotides: TGCAGTGCTAGAGATGTATATGGCTACACCTTC. It yields the protein CSARDVYGYTF.

For this clone: Its ends do not fully match the called genes, so a read error is possible. The gene calls are TRBV28 and TRBJ1-1, with D possibly TRBD1 on 5 matching bases. The CDR3 consists of 15 residues. Germline CDR1 and CDR2: MDHEN and SYDVKM. This chain's CDR3 is CASSLWGRTQFEAFF. In DNA form, the CDR3 reads TGTGCCAGCAGCTTATGGGGACGCACACAGTTTGAAGCTTTCTTT.

This chain links TRBV28 with TRBJ1-1; possible D gene TRBD1, 5 bases. Germline V gene data show CDR1 as MDHEN and CDR2 as SYDVKM. Between the trimmed V and J ends, which lost 5 bases and 1 base, there was a span of 14 bases. The CDR3 has 15 residues. The CDR3 region has the DNA TGTGCCAGCAGTCCCATAGACAGACAGAACACTGAAGCTTTCTTT. It codes for CASSPIDRQNTEAFF.

In DNA, the CDR3 is TGTGCCAGCAGCTTTTTCAACAACGCGGGCAAGCAGTTCTTC. Translating gives CASSFFNNAGKQFF. This chain links TRBV5-6 with TRBJ2-1; D perhaps matches TRBD2 (5 bases). Deletions cut 2 bases from V and 11 bases from J, with 17 bases between. Germline V gene sequence: CDR1 SGHDT, CDR2 YYEEEE. This CDR3 has 14 amino acids.

The chain's CDR3 is CASSSRGFTDTQYF. The CDR3 DNA reads TGTGCCAGCAGCTCCCGGGGGTTCACAGATACGCAGTATTTT. The genes are TRBV7-3 and TRBJ2-3; D is possibly TRBD2 (6 bases). With 4 bases removed from V and 2 bases from J, the gap between germline ends came to 10 bases. The CDR3 has 14 residues. Germline V gene sequence: CDR1 SGHTA, CDR2 FQGTGA.

The CDR3 sequence: CASSAGSPIQETQYF. In DNA form, the CDR3 reads TGTGCCAGCAGTGCTGGTAGTCCGATCCAAGAGACCCAGTACTTC. The chain links TRBV6-1 to TRBJ2-5; D call uncertain. The ends were cut back, 4 bases at V and 1 base at J, with 13 bases in the middle. CDR1 is MNHNS and CDR2 is SASEGT in the germline V gene. The CDR3 covers 15 residues.

The rearrangement uses TRBV28 and TRBJ2-7, with D maybe TRBD2 (6 bases). CDR3 length: 15 residues. Germline V gives CDR1 MDHEN, CDR2 SYDVKM. V lost 6 bases, J lost 0 bases, and 15 bases lay in between. In nucleotides, the CDR3 is TGTGCCAGCAGCCAAACCGGAGGGTTCTCCTACGAGCAGTACTTC. Its translation is CASSQTGGFSYEQYF.

Worth noting for this clone: This sample also contains other DNA sequences that code for the same CDR3. V and J are TRBV15 and TRBJ2-7; D call uncertain. With 1 base removed from V and 2 bases from J, the gap between germline ends came to 6 bases. This CDR3 is built from 13 residues. Germline loops: CDR1 LNHNV, CDR2 YYDKDF (reference sequence). The CDR3 loop is CATSRAGTYEQYF. CDR3 nucleotides: TGTGCCACCAGCAGAGCAGGCACCTACGAGCAGTACTTC.

The chain uses TRBV27 and TRBJ2-7; TRBD1 matches at 10 bases. Germline V gene sequence: CDR1 MNHEY, CDR2 SMNVEV (reference sequence). CDR3 length: 15 residues. The V segment lost 1 base and the J segment 3 bases; nucleotides outside the gene matches: 3. As DNA, the CDR3 is TGTGCCAGCAGTTTATGGGGACAGGGGCTCTACGAGCAGTACTTC. It translates to CASSLWGQGLYEQYF.

V and J are TRBV5-1 and TRBJ2-1, with 10 bases lining up with TRBD2. Trimming at V came to 5 bases and at J to 5 bases, leaving 7 bases not matched to a gene. There are 15 residues in the CDR3. The germline V gene encodes CDR1 SGHRS and CDR2 YFSETQ. This CDR3 is CASRTGTSVDNEQFF. CDR3 sequence (DNA): TGCGCCAGCAGGACCGGGACTAGCGTTGACAATGAGCAGTTCTTC.

The table lists this clone with a count of one. The chain joins TRBV14 to TRBJ2-2; no clear D gene. Germline V gives CDR1 SGHDN, CDR2 FVKESK. The V end lost 0 bases, the J end lost 1 base, and 15 bases lay between the germline ends. This CDR3 is 18 amino acids long. CDR3 sequence: CASSQDDFQSLNTGELFF. The CDR3 DNA reads as TGTGCCAGCAGCCAAGATGATTTTCAGAGCCTGAACACCGGGGAGCTGTTTTTT.

The chain recombines TRBV11-2 with TRBJ2-3; no clear D. V was trimmed by 2 bases and J by 0 bases, leaving 6 bases between them. Germline CDR1 and CDR2: SGHAT and FQNNGV. CDR3 length: 14 amino acids. CDR3 nucleotide sequence: TGTGCCAGCAGCTTACCGGGTAGCACAGATACGCAGTATTTT. Amino acids: CASSLPGSTDTQYF.

V is TRBV9 and J is TRBJ1-4; D is unclear. This CDR3 comprises 14 residues. Germline V gene data show CDR1 as SGDLS and CDR2 as YYNGEE. V shed 1 base and J shed 8 bases, with 12 bases lying between them. The CDR3 DNA sequence: TGTGCCAGCAGCGTACATGCGGGTGGAGAAAAACTGTTTTTT. It encodes CASSVHAGGEKLFF.

This clone was observed once. Written as DNA, the CDR3 is TGCAGCGTTGACGAGACAGGGAGAAATGAAAAACTGTTTTTT. Translation: CSVDETGRNEKLFF. The chain is built from TRBV29-1 and TRBJ1-4; 7 bases line up with TRBD1. V shed 3 bases and J 5 bases; nucleotides not matched to a gene: 6. The CDR3 has 14 amino acids. Germline lookup yields CDR1 SQVTM and CDR2 ANQGSEA.

The rearrangement links TRBV5-6 to TRBJ1-5; weak D call: TRBD1 (5 bases). The CDR3 runs to 15 residues. V lost 2 bases, J lost 0 bases, and 9 bases lay in between. Germline CDR1 is SGHDT and CDR2 is YYEEEE. The DNA of the CDR3 is TGTGCCAGCAGCTTTCGGGGGTCTAGCAATCAGCCCCAGCATTTT. Its protein is CASSFRGSSNQPQHF.